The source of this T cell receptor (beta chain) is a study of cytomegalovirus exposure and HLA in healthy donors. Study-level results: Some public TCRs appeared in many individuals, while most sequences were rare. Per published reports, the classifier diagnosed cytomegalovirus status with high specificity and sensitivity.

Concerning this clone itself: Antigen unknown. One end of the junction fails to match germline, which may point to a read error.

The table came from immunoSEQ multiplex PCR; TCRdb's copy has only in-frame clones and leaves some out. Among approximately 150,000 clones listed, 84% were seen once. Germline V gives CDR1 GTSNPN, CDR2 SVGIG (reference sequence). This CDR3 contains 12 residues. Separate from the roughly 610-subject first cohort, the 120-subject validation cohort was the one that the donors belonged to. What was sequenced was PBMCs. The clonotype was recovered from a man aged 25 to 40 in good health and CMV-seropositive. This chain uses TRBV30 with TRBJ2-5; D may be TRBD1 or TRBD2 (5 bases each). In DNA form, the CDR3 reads TGTGGCTGGGGCCTAGCAGGAGAGACCCAGTACTTC. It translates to CGWGLAGETQYF. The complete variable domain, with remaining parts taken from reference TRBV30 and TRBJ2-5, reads SQTIHQWPATLVQPVGSPLSLECTVEGTSNPNLYWYRQAAGRGLQLLFYSVGIGQISSEVPQNLSASRPQDRQFILSSKKLLLSDSGFYLCGWGLAGETQYFGPGTRLLVL.